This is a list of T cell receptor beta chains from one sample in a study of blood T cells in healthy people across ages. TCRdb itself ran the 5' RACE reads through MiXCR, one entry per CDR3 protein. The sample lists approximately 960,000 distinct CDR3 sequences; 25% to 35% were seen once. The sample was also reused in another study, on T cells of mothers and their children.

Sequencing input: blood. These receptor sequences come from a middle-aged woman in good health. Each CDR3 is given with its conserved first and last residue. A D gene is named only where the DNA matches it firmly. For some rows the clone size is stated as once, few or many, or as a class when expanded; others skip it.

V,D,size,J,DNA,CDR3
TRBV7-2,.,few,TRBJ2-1,TGTGCCAGCAGCCGAGGACCAGCGGGTAGCAATGAGCAGTTCTTC,CASSRGPAGSNEQFF
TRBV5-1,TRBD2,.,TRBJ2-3,TGCGCCAGCAGCTCGGGGACTAGCGGCGGTGATACGCAGTATTTT,CASSSGTSGGDTQYF
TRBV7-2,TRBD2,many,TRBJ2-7,TGTGCCAGCAGCTTAGCGGGGGGGAGGACCTACGAGCAGTACTTC,CASSLAGGRTYEQYF
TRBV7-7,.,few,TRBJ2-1,TGTGCTAGCAGCTTTAGGCCAGGGAACAATGAGCAGTTCTTC,CASSFRPGNNEQFF
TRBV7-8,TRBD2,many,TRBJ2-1,TGTGCCAGCAGTTCCCTAGCGGGGGGTTCCTACAATGAGCAGTTCTTC,CASSSLAGGSYNEQFF
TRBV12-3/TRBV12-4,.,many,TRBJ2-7,TGTGCCAGCAGCAAGTACGGAAGCTCCTACGAGCAGTACTTC,CASSKYGSSYEQYF
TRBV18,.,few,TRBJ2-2,TGTGCCAGCTCACCGGAGGGGGCCGCGAACACCGGGGAGCTGTTTTTT,CASSPEGAANTGELFF
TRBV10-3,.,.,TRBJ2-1,TGTGCCATCAGTGAGTCGAAGACTACATCGTACGAGCAGTTCTTC,CAISESKTTSYEQFF
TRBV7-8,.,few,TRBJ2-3,TGTGCCAGCAGCTTAATAGGCGGGCCAAGCACAGATACGCAGTATTTT,CASSLIGGPSTDTQYF
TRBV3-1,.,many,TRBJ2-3,TGTGCCAGCAGCCAAGATGGATACACAGATACGCAGTATTTT,CASSQDGYTDTQYF
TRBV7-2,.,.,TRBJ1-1,TGTGCCAGCCAGCGGCAGCTGAACACTGAAGCTTTCTTT,CASQRQLNTEAFF
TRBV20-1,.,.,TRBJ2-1,TGCAGTGCTCCCCACGACGGAGTAAATGAGCAGTTCTTC,CSAPHDGVNEQFF
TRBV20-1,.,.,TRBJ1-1,TGCAGTGCTCCGGTGGCAGGGGTGAGCACTGAAGCTTTCTTT,CSAPVAGVSTEAFF
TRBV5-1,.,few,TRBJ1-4,TGCGCCAGCAGCACCGGACAATCTTCGGAAAAACTGTTTTTT,CASSTGQSSEKLFF
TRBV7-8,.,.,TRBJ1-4,TGTGCCAGCAGCTTATTTAGGACAGCTAATGAAAAACTGTTTTTT,CASSLFRTANEKLFF
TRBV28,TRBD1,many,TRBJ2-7,TGTGCCAGCAGTTTCACCGGGACAGGGGCCCTCTACGAGCAGTACTTC,CASSFTGTGALYEQYF
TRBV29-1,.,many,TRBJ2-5,TGCAGCGCCATTGGGGAGACCCAGTACTTC,CSAIGETQYF
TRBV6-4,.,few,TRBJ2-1,TGTGCCAGCTCACAGATTTCGGAAGGCGATGAGCAGTTCTTC,CASSQISEGDEQFF
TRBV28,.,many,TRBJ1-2,TGTGCCAGCAGTTTGGGCAGGCGCTCCTATGGCTACACCTTC,CASSLGRRSYGYTF
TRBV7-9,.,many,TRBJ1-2,TGTGCCAGCAGCTTAGTCCGAGGACCCGCGACCGGCTACACCTTC,CASSLVRGPATGYTF
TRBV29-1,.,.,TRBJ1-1,TGCAGCGTTGACCTGGGACGGGTGAACACTGAAGCTTTCTTT,CSVDLGRVNTEAFF
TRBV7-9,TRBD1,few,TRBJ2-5,TGTGCCAGCAGCTTAGGGACAGGGGGCGGCGAGACCCAGTACTTC,CASSLGTGGGETQYF
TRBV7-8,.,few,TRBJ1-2,TGTGCCAGCAGCTTAGCTTGGGGGGGATTGGACTATGGCTACACCTTC,CASSLAWGGLDYGYTF
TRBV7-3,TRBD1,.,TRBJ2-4,TGTGCCAGCAGCTGGGACAGGGCAAACATTCAGTACTTC,CASSWDRANIQYF
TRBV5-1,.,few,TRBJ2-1,TGCGCCAGCAGCCCGCCGGGCGAGTCCACCAATGAGCAGTTCTTC,CASSPPGESTNEQFF